This entry lists 32 T cell receptor beta chains sequenced from one sample in a study of T cells in Graves' hyperthyroidism and ophthalmopathy. The source material, RNA transcripts, was used to amplify TCR beta CDR3 regions. During a first-round RT-PCR of the TCR CDR3, the HTBI primer set was used. TCRdb analysed the multiplex PCR reads with MiXCR anew, one entry per CDR3 protein. The sample lists around 380,000 distinct CDR3 sequences, approximately 13% occurring once. Material for sequencing was blood. The receptors come from a man aged 30 to 39 with Graves' hyperthyroidism that later progressed to Graves' ophthalmopathy.

At least ten counts were recorded for this clonotype. The chain joins TRBV7-3 to TRBJ2-1; D is possibly TRBD2 (7 bases). With 6 bases removed from V and 0 bases from J, the gap between germline ends came to 15 bases. Germline loops: CDR1 SGHTA, CDR2 FQGTGA. The length of the CDR3 is 16 residues. The CDR3 region is CASSRRGGASYNEQFF. DNA for the CDR3: TGTGCCAGCAGTCGGAGGGGGGGGGCCTCCTACAATGAGCAGTTCTTC. Based on the CDR3 plus reference TRBV7-3 and TRBJ2-1, the full variable domain is GAGVSQTPSNKVTEKGKYVELRCDPISGHTALYWYRQSLGQGPEFLIYFQGTGAADDSGLPNDRFFAVRPEGSVSTLKIQRTERGDSAVYLCASSRRGGASYNEQFFGPGTRLTVL.

Many counts were recorded for this clonotype. J is TRBJ2-5 and V is TRBV7-8; perhaps TRBD1 as D (6 bases). Germline V gene data show CDR1 as SGHVS and CDR2 as FQNEAQ. The ends were cut back, 5 bases at V and 5 bases at J, with 12 bases in the middle. The CDR3 extends over 13 amino acids. In DNA, the CDR3 is TGTGCCAGCAGCCAGGGGCTAGTCGAGACCCAGTACTTC. This gives the protein CASSQGLVETQYF.

The chain recombines TRBV6-4 with TRBJ1-1; D not resolved. The CDR3 totals 14 residues. Germline V lookup: CDR1 MRHNA, CDR2 SNTAGT. Trimming took 7 bases from V and 3 from J, leaving 15 bases between them. Here the CDR3 reads CASNREEVDTEAFF. In DNA form, the CDR3 reads TGTGCCAGCAACCGGGAAGAAGTGGACACTGAAGCTTTCTTT.

J is TRBJ2-3 and V is TRBV19; D unclear. This CDR3 spans 14 amino acids. V lost 1 base, J lost 2 bases, and 7 bases lay in between. CDR1 is LNHDA, CDR2 SQIVND, per germline (reference sequence). The CDR3 loop is CASSIGLFTDTQYF. The CDR3 DNA sequence: TGTGCCAGTAGTATAGGTCTCTTCACAGATACGCAGTATTTT.

This clonotype was found a few times. The chain combines TRBV9 with TRBJ1-2, with D hard to call. With 3 bases removed from V and 7 bases from J, the gap between germline ends came to 7 bases. Germline assignment: CDR1 SGDLS and CDR2 YYNGEE. This CDR3 has 11 amino acids. Here the CDR3 DNA reads TGTGCCAGCAGCGACGATATTGGCTACACCTTC. The encoded protein is CASSDDIGYTF.

In its sample, this clonotype was seen many times. The chain has TRBV11-2 and TRBJ1-1, with TRBD1 matching over 7 bases. V lost 5 bases, J lost 7 bases, and 10 bases stayed unmatched. This CDR3 is built from 14 residues. Germline CDR1 is SGHAT and CDR2 is FQNNGV. The CDR3 protein is CASSPRDRSLEAFF. Here the CDR3 DNA reads TGTGCCAGCAGCCCCCGGGACAGAAGTCTTGAAGCTTTCTTT.

This clonotype was recorded a few times. V is TRBV28 and J is TRBJ1-5; unclear D gene. Germline V gives CDR1 MDHEN, CDR2 SYDVKM. V gave up 1 base and J gave up 4 bases, with 17 bases separating them. CDR3 length: 17 residues. This CDR3 is CASSLSLGSYRNQPQHF. CDR3 bases: TGTGCCAGCAGTTTATCTCTAGGGTCGTATCGGAATCAGCCCCAGCATTTT.

This clonotype was seen a few times. A much larger clone differs from this one at a single base, so this may be a read error. The chain links TRBV2 to TRBJ2-1; 11 bases are shared with TRBD2. From germline, CDR1 is SNHLY and CDR2 FYNNEI. The ends lost 8 bases at V and 4 bases at J; junction bases unmatched: 13. CDR3 length: 17 residues. The CDR3 reads CASGKVSGGAGYNEQFF. The CDR3, as DNA: TGTGCCAGCGGTAAAGTTAGCGGGGGGGCCGGTTACAATGAGCAGTTCTTC.

At least ten counts were recorded for this clonotype. The chain has TRBV4-1 and TRBJ1-2, with 8 nucleotides matching TRBD1. The CDR3 is made up of 16 amino acids. Unmatched junction bases numbered 9, after V lost 2 bases and J lost 4 bases. Germline V gene data show CDR1 as MGHRA and CDR2 as YSYEKL. The DNA of the CDR3 is TGCGCCAGCAGCCAAATTACCGGACAGGGCGGCTATGGCTACACCTTC. Protein sequence: CASSQITGQGGYGYTF.

In its sample, this clonotype was seen many times. This chain links TRBV20-1 with TRBJ2-5, with D perhaps TRBD1 (6 bases). Looked up from germline, CDR1 is DFQATT and CDR2 is SNEGSKA (reference sequence). Trimming cost V 3 bases and J 6 bases, with 26 bases left between them. The CDR3 covers 17 residues. CDR3 DNA sequence: TGCAGTGCTAGCCCTGGTAGGGGCAGGGGTGCACAAAAGACCCAGTACTTC. This translates into CSASPGRGRGAQKTQYF.

This chain connects TRBV4-1 to TRBJ1-1, with D hard to call. V was shortened by 3 bases and J by 0 bases, with 8 bases between the two germline ends. This CDR3 is built from 14 residues. Germline V gives CDR1 MGHRA, CDR2 YSYEKL. DNA of the CDR3: TGCGCCAGCAGCCAGGGTTTGGTGAACACTGAAGCTTTCTTT. Its protein is CASSQGLVNTEAFF.

The chain combines TRBV12-3 or TRBV12-4 with TRBJ2-3; perhaps TRBD1 as D (5 bases). There are 15 residues in the CDR3. The V end lost 3 bases, the J end lost 2 bases, and 12 bases lay between the germline ends. CDR3 nucleotide sequence: TGTGCCAGCAGTTTCGGGTTGGGGCCCACAGATACGCAGTATTTT. This gives the protein CASSFGLGPTDTQYF.

This chain joins TRBV29-1 and TRBJ1-1; 12 bases align to TRBD1. V lost 6 bases, J lost 5 bases, and 10 bases stayed unmatched. Germline CDR1 is SQVTM and CDR2 is ANQGSEA. The CDR3 runs to 15 residues. The CDR3 region is CSVVRDRGLWTEAFF. Here the CDR3 DNA reads TGCAGCGTGGTCCGGGACAGGGGGCTCTGGACTGAAGCTTTCTTT.

This clonotype was seen a few times. CDR3 bases: TGTGCCTGGCAACAGGAGGAAAGGACCCGTCACACAGATACGCAGTATTTT. This translates into CAWQQEERTRHTDTQYF. The chain recombines TRBV30 with TRBJ2-3; the D call may be TRBD1 or TRBD2 (5 bases each). Per germline, CDR1 GTSNPN and CDR2 SVGIG (reference sequence). The CDR3 covers 17 residues. V lost 5 bases, J lost 2 bases, and 23 bases lay in between.

This clonotype was found many times. Here the CDR3 reads CASSRVSFVPYNEQFF. Written as DNA, the CDR3 is TGTGCCAGCAGCCGCGTCTCGTTTGTCCCCTACAATGAGCAGTTCTTC. The rearrangement links TRBV11-2 to TRBJ2-1, with D unclear. The ends were cut back, 5 bases at V and 2 bases at J, with 16 bases in the middle. Germline loops: CDR1 SGHAT, CDR2 FQNNGV. The CDR3 covers 16 residues.

This clonotype was observed a few times. This rearrangement joins TRBV6-1 to TRBJ1-2; 8 bases are shared with TRBD1. The germline gives CDR1 MNHNS, CDR2 SASEGT. Unmatched junction bases numbered 11, after V lost 10 bases and J lost 4 bases. The CDR3 length is 14 residues. The CDR3 bases are TGTGCCACCGTTTCCGGGACAGGCTTCTATGGCTACACCTTC. Translating it yields CATVSGTGFYGYTF.

This clonotype was recorded at least ten times. The chain combines TRBV28 with TRBJ1-2; no clear D. Germline CDR1 reads MDHEN; CDR2 reads SYDVKM. Trimming removed 8 bases at V and 7 bases at J, with 20 bases between. This CDR3 has 14 residues. CDR3 sequence (DNA): TGTGCCAGCTTTACAGTACCTCGCGTAGGTGGCTACACCTTC. This encodes CASFTVPRVGGYTF.

This chain uses TRBV27 with TRBJ2-1; D remains ambiguous. V gave up 5 bases and J gave up 7 bases, with 9 bases separating them. Germline CDR1 is MNHEY and CDR2 is SMNVEV (reference sequence). The CDR3 is 12 residues long. The CDR3 loop is CASSQTSNEQFF. The CDR3 nucleotides read TGTGCCAGCAGTCAGACCTCGAATGAGCAGTTCTTC.

This CDR3 is CSARTLINYGYTF. The CDR3 DNA reads as TGCAGTGCTAGAACACTCATTAACTATGGCTACACCTTC. V gene TRBV20-1 combines with J gene TRBJ1-2; no firm D call. Trimming stripped 2 bases from V and 1 base from J, with 8 bases between. Germline lookup yields CDR1 DFQATT and CDR2 SNEGSKA (reference sequence). The CDR3 contains 13 residues.

This clonotype has just a few counts. The chain is built from TRBV3-1 and TRBJ2-5; 10 bases line up with TRBD1. V shed 0 bases, J shed 4 bases, and the junction held 11 bases outside the gene matches. This CDR3 is 18 amino acids long. Germline loops: CDR1 LGHDT, CDR2 YNNKEL (reference sequence). CDR3 sequence reads: CASSQDHPARDRGETQYF. The CDR3 nucleotides are TGTGCCAGCAGCCAAGATCATCCCGCTCGGGACAGGGGAGAGACCCAGTACTTC.

This clonotype occurred many times. The V call is TRBV7-9, the J call TRBJ2-2; D call uncertain. This CDR3 has 10 residues. The ends were cut back, 8 bases at V and 5 bases at J, with 3 bases in the middle. The germline V gene has CDR1 SEHNR and CDR2 FQNEAQ (reference sequence). In nucleotides, the CDR3 is TGTGCCAGCTATACCGGGGAGCTGTTTTTT. It translates to CASYTGELFF.

This clonotype was counted many times. This chain joins TRBV7-9 and TRBJ2-1; D unresolved. Trimming removed 0 bases from V and 0 bases from J, with 9 bases in between. The CDR3 has 16 amino acids. Germline V gene data show CDR1 as SEHNR and CDR2 as FQNEAQ (reference sequence). The CDR3 is CASSLAGFLSYNEQFF. In nucleotides, the CDR3 is TGTGCCAGCAGCTTAGCGGGATTCCTCTCCTACAATGAGCAGTTCTTC.

This clonotype was seen a few times. The rearrangement joins TRBV28 to TRBJ1-6; weak D call: TRBD1 (5 bases). CDR3 length: 13 amino acids. V was cut by 2 bases and J by 11 bases, with 10 bases left in between. Per the germline V gene, CDR1 is MDHEN and CDR2 is SYDVKM. The CDR3: CASSLGLGPPLHF. For the CDR3, the DNA is TGTGCCAGCAGTTTAGGGCTGGGACCACCCCTCCACTTT.

This clonotype was counted between two and nine times. The chain combines TRBV6-1 with TRBJ1-6, with TRBD1 matching over 10 bases. J was trimmed by 9 bases and V by 10 bases; bases with no gene match: 12. Germline assignment: CDR1 MNHNS and CDR2 SASEGT. The CDR3 consists of 15 residues. CDR3 residues: CATSTGTGDPSPLHF. For the CDR3, the DNA is TGTGCCACCTCGACGGGGACAGGGGATCCTTCACCCCTCCACTTT.

There are many counts of this clonotype. The chain joins TRBV12-3 or TRBV12-4 to TRBJ1-2; 7 bases line up with TRBD1. V trimming: 2 bases; J trimming: 5 bases; junction bases outside the gene matches: 5. The CDR3 runs to 14 residues. CDR3 amino acids: CASSLMGTDYGYTF. The CDR3 coding sequence is TGTGCCAGCAGTTTAATGGGGACAGATTATGGCTACACCTTC.

There are many counts of this clonotype. The rearrangement joins TRBV28 to TRBJ2-3; 7 bases map to TRBD2. Germline trimming cut 6 bases from V and 3 bases from J; bases unmatched to any gene: 6. Germline CDR1 and CDR2: MDHEN and SYDVKM. The CDR3 is made up of 14 amino acids. The CDR3 DNA reads TGTGCCAGCAGCTCACCGGGGGGAACAGATACGCAGTATTTT. It encodes CASSSPGGTDTQYF.

This clonotype was seen at least ten times. The chain employs TRBV20-1 and TRBJ2-2; D might be TRBD1 (5 bases). In germline, CDR1 is DFQATT, CDR2 SNEGSKA (reference sequence). Trimming took off 6 bases at V and 7 bases at J, with 9 bases between the two ends. The CDR3 has 11 residues. CDR3 region: CSARVGGELFF. CDR3 sequence (DNA): TGCAGTGCCAGGGTCGGCGGGGAGCTGTTTTTT.

This clonotype showed up many times. The rearrangement links TRBV27 to TRBJ1-6; no clear D gene. CDR1 and CDR2 (germline): MNHEY, SMNVEV (reference sequence). V was clipped by 2 bases and J by 4 bases, with 9 bases between them. CDR3 length equals 15 residues. The DNA of the CDR3 is TGTGCCAGCAGTTTAATGGGATCTTATAATTCACCCCTCCACTTT. It is translated as CASSLMGSYNSPLHF.

This clonotype came up many times. This rearrangement joins TRBV27 to TRBJ1-2, with TRBD1 identical over 7 bases. Unmatched junction bases numbered 8, after V lost 6 bases and J lost 4 bases. The CDR3 length is 14 residues. Per the germline V gene, CDR1 is MNHEY and CDR2 is SMNVEV (reference sequence). The CDR3 here is CASRPLGGGYGYTF. CDR3 DNA sequence: TGTGCCAGCAGGCCCTTAGGGGGCGGCTATGGCTACACCTTC.

This clonotype was counted only a few times. The J gene is TRBJ2-6, the V gene TRBV4-2; TRBD2 might be the D (6 bases). V was pared by 0 bases and J by 0 bases, with 12 bases between. Germline values: CDR1 LGHNA, CDR2 YNFKEQ. This CDR3 has 18 residues. Here the CDR3 reads CASSQDSGLTSGANVLTF. In DNA, the CDR3 is TGTGCCAGCAGCCAAGATAGCGGCCTTACCTCTGGGGCCAACGTCCTGACTTTC.

The genes are TRBV20-1 and TRBJ2-5; D is perhaps TRBD1 (6 bases). The CDR3 is made up of 14 amino acids. Germline V CDR1 and CDR2: DFQATT, SNEGSKA (reference sequence). The V end was cut by 1 base, the J end by 4 bases, with 13 bases between. The CDR3 loop reads CSARATGSLETQYF. CDR3 sequence (DNA): TGCAGTGCTAGAGCCACAGGGTCTTTAGAGACCCAGTACTTC.

The J gene is TRBJ2-1, the V gene TRBV20-1; D is unclear. The germline V and J ends were trimmed by 4 bases and 0 bases, with 10 bases remaining between them. Germline CDR1 and CDR2: DFQATT and SNEGSKA (reference sequence). This CDR3 comprises 14 residues. DNA for the CDR3: TGCAGTGCTACCAATACCCACTCCTACAATGAGCAGTTCTTC. Residues: CSATNTHSYNEQFF.